The entry below describes one T cell receptor beta chain. The antigen is unknown. The junction and the germline gene differ at one end; a read error may be behind it. Time point reported: newly diagnosed GD, antithyroid drugs for less than 3 months. PBMC RNA was the source of the TCR library. Arm-PCR with iRepertoire HTBI primers amplified the CDR3 regions for these TCR beta libraries. TCRdb processed the multiplex PCR reads anew with MiXCR; each CDR3 protein has one entry. This table has roughly 250,000 distinct CDR3 sequences, 15% to 20% appearing once. The source of the sample is a study of regulatory T cells in long-lasting Graves disease. Germline assignment: CDR1 MGHRA and CDR2 YSYEKL. The CDR3 consists of 19 residues. Regarding the study as a whole: Newly diagnosed Graves' patients had higher TCR diversity than persistent ones.

The sample also formed part of further work on T cells in Graves' hyperthyroidism and ophthalmopathy. This second study says: During a first-round RT-PCR of the TCR CDR3, the HTBI primer set was used. Peripheral blood also featured most of the thyroid clonotypes expanded above 0.001.

This clonotype was sampled from a woman aged 25 to 39 with Graves disease. The V call is TRBV4-1, the J call TRBJ2-1, with TRBD2 identical over 8 bases. The specimen comprised peripheral blood mononuclear cells (PBMCs), sampled at new diagnosis, from a patient treated with antithyroid drugs. The CDR3 bases are TGCGCCAGCAGCCAAGGCCCAGCGGGGGCCCCTCGTCCTTACAATGAGCAGCTCTTC. Its translation: CASSQGPAGAPRPYNEQLF.